The 13 T cell receptor beta chains reported below all come from one sample, sequenced in a study of cytomegalovirus exposure and HLA in healthy donors. PCR amplification relied on 60 Vbeta primers (plus 13 Jbeta primers). Repertoires were generated with immunoSEQ multiplex PCR, while TCRdb's copy carries only in-frame clones and drops some. The sample includes approximately 190,000 clones, more than 65% seen only once; the top ten take approximately 1.8%. Sequencing was carried out using PBMCs. Every receptor here comes from a woman under 40 in good health and CMV-seronegative.

This sequence joins TRBV5-1 and TRBJ2-4; 11 nucleotides line up with TRBD2. The germline V gene has CDR1 SGHRS and CDR2 YFSETQ. Trimming at V came to 1 base and at J to 0 bases, leaving 6 bases not matched to a gene. The CDR3 loop spans 18 amino acids. The CDR3 reads CASSLWLAGGLAKNIQYF. DNA for the CDR3: TGCGCCAGCAGCTTGTGGTTAGCGGGAGGGTTAGCCAAAAACATTCAGTACTTC.

By share, this clone ranks as medium-sized. This chain joins TRBV5-4 and TRBJ1-1; TRBD1 might be the D (5 bases). V dropped 4 bases and J dropped 6 bases, with 16 bases sitting between them. The CDR3 spans 14 residues. The germline V gene encodes CDR1 SGHNT and CDR2 YYREEE (reference sequence). Here the CDR3 reads CASSPDPGRAEAFF. For the CDR3, the DNA is TGTGCCAGCAGCCCCGACCCGGGCAGGGCTGAAGCTTTCTTT.

With regard to this clone: Given the absence of the conserved phenylalanine or tryptophan at the CDR3 end, a read error is likely. The chain has TRBV27 and TRBJ1-1; 9 nucleotides line up with TRBD1. CDR1 is MNHEY and CDR2 is SMNVEV in the germline V gene (reference sequence). The CDR3 extends over 13 amino acids. With 10 bases clipped from V and 5 bases from J, the junction kept 8 bases outside the gene matches. The CDR3 nucleotides read TGTGCCACCAGGGGGACAGGGAGGACTGAAGCTTTCCTT. This gives the protein CATRGTGRTEAFL.

This clone has more than one count but fewer than ten. The rearrangement joins TRBV5-5 to TRBJ2-7; 7 bases line up with TRBD1. This CDR3 has 16 residues. Trimming took 4 bases from V and 5 from J; bases not matched to a gene: 15. Germline CDR1 is SGHKS and CDR2 is YYEKEE (reference sequence). The CDR3 sequence: CASSTLGTAQGHEQYF. The CDR3 bases are TGTGCCAGCAGCACCCTAGGGACAGCACAAGGGCACGAGCAGTACTTC.

The chain combines TRBV29-1 with TRBJ1-2; 7 bases match TRBD1. Unmatched junction bases numbered 12, after V lost 2 bases and J lost 3 bases. CDR1 is SQVTM, CDR2 ANQGSEA, per germline. CDR3 length: 16 amino acids. The CDR3 loop is CSVERRGGTEDYGYTF. The DNA for the CDR3 is TGCAGCGTTGAAAGGCGAGGGGGGACAGAGGACTATGGCTACACCTTC.

The chain links TRBV4-2 to TRBJ2-7, with TRBD2 matching 7 bases. V was pared by 1 base and J by 0 bases, with 9 bases of the junction left unmatched. The germline V gene encodes CDR1 LGHNA and CDR2 YNFKEQ. This CDR3 has 17 amino acids. CDR3 sequence: CASSQGLAGLSSYEQYF. CDR3 nucleotides: TGTGCCAGCAGCCAAGGATTAGCGGGCCTTAGCTCCTACGAGCAGTACTTC.

The chain links TRBV27 to TRBJ2-1; 9 nucleotides agree with TRBD2. The CDR3 length is 15 residues. The junction had 3 bases not matched to a gene; V was cut back by 4 bases and J by 2 bases. The germline V gene has CDR1 MNHEY and CDR2 SMNVEV (reference sequence). The CDR3 nucleotides read TGTGCCAGCAGTTCCGCGGGGGGGCCCTACAATGAGCAGTTCTTC. It encodes CASSSAGGPYNEQFF.

The chain has TRBV5-5 and TRBJ2-5; the match to TRBD1 covers 11 bases. TRBJ2-7 explains the end of the DNA better; the J call may be wrong. The germline V gene encodes CDR1 SGHKS and CDR2 YYEKEE (reference sequence). The CDR3 covers 14 residues. Here the CDR3 reads CASSPGTGGYEQYF. DNA for the CDR3: TGTGCCAGCAGCCCCGGGACAGGGGGCTACGAGCAGTACTTC.

This clone was detected only once. This chain connects TRBV7-8 to TRBJ1-1, with D unclear. Deletions cut 0 bases from V and 8 bases from J, with 7 bases between. The CDR3 runs 12 residues. From germline, CDR1 is SGHVS and CDR2 FQNEAQ. CDR3 DNA sequence: TGTGCCAGCAGCTTAGCATTGGGCGAAGCTTTCTTT. This codes for CASSLALGEAFF.

V usage is TRBV18 and J usage is TRBJ1-5; D is possibly TRBD1 (5 bases). The CDR3 extends over 13 amino acids. Germline CDR1 KGHSH, CDR2 LQKENI. Trimming left V 3 bases short and J 7 bases short, with 10 bases between. The chain's CDR3 is CASSPREGQPQHF. The CDR3 region has the DNA TGTGCCAGCTCACCCAGGGAAGGCCAGCCCCAGCATTTT.

The V and J genes are TRBV4-1 and TRBJ2-5, with 10 bases that match TRBD1. The DNA end favors TRBJ2-7, so the J call may be wrong. The CDR3 is 18 residues long. Germline V lookup: CDR1 MGHRA, CDR2 YSYEKL. The DNA for the CDR3 is TGCGCCAGCAGCCAAGTAATACCAAGACAGGGGGCCTCCTACGAGCAGTACTTC. It codes for CASSQVIPRQGASYEQYF.

The chain is built from TRBV7-6 and TRBJ2-7, with TRBD1 matching over 11 bases. This CDR3 is 16 amino acids long. Per germline, CDR1 SGHVS and CDR2 FNYEAQ. The junction had 4 bases not matched to a gene; V was cut back by 1 base and J by 2 bases. The CDR3 bases are TGTGCCAGCAGCTTAGGAGCGGGACAGGGGGCCTACGAGCAGTACTTC. Translating gives CASSLGAGQGAYEQYF.

The V and J genes are TRBV5-1 and TRBJ2-5; 10 nucleotides align to TRBD1. Germline trimming cut 0 bases from V and 5 bases from J; bases unmatched to any gene: 7. The CDR3 contains 16 residues. Per germline, CDR1 SGHRS and CDR2 YFSETQ. CDR3 sequence reads: CASSLVPGTGVETQYF. CDR3 DNA: TGCGCCAGCAGCTTGGTTCCTGGGACAGGGGTTGAGACCCAGTACTTC. Together with reference TRBV5-1 and TRBJ2-5, the CDR3 gives the full variable domain: KAGVTQTPRYLIKTRGQQVTLSCSPISGHRSVSWYQQTPGQGLQFLFEYFSETQRNKGNFPGRFSGRQFSNSRSEMNVSTLELGDSALYLCASSLVPGTGVETQYFGPGTRLLVL.